This T cell receptor beta chain came from a study of blood T cell repertoires in COVID-19. Turning to the study itself: Whether acute or convalescent, the COVID-19 samples came from the United States, Italy and Spain. The cDNA or gDNA used as material had been derived from T cells, B-cell-depleted T cells, or PBMCs.

In the original processing: The authors estimated nucleated cell counts from reference gene primer amplification. Clones were sequenced by immunoSEQ multiplex PCR, and TCRdb holds only the in-frame ones, with some missing. The V and J calls and clone size were taken over from that table, and D and trimming were inferred from the DNA. The sample has 250,000 to 350,000 clones, 80% to 90% seen once. Germline CDR1 reads SGHRS; CDR2 reads YFSETQ. This CDR3 is built from 15 residues. Trimming left V 4 bases short and J 0 bases short, with 14 bases between. The sequencing input was peripheral blood. The TCR comes from a man between 18 and 29 years old who had recovered from COVID-19. The chain employs TRBV5-1 and TRBJ2-7; possible D gene TRBD1, 6 bases. Here the CDR3 reads CASSNGQLPSYEQYF. CDR3 DNA: TGCGCCAGCAGCAACGGACAGTTGCCCTCCTACGAGCAGTACTTC.